This is a list of T cell receptor beta chains from one sample in a study of vaccination effects on CD4 cells after COVID-19. For these TCRs, the target antigens are not known. The method was immunoSEQ multiplex PCR; TCRdb's version includes in-frame clones alone and lacks a portion of them. The table has about 14,000 clones, more than 65% seen once; the top ten hold about 25%. The sequenced sample was CD4+ T cells from PBMCs cultured with HCoV-229E spike peptides, obtained before COVID-19 vaccination. These receptor sequences come from a human donor who received a COVID-19 vaccine. CDR3s include the opening cysteine and the closing phenylalanine or tryptophan. Fields, in order: D gene, J gene, CDR3 length, clone size, V gene, CDR3 DNA, CDR3 protein. The D gene is left open where the match is weak. Expanded clones get a size class; other rows say once, few or many, or leave the size out.

TRBD1 | TRBJ2-7 | 13 | . | TRBV27 | TGTGCCAGCGCCCGACAGGGGGCTGGAGAGCAGTACTTC | CASARQGAGEQYF
. | TRBJ2-1 | 12 | . | TRBV30 | TGTGCCTGGGGCCACGGACTGACTGAGCAGTTCTTC | CAWGHGLTEQFF
. | TRBJ2-2 | 14 | few | TRBV5-1 | TGCGCCAGCAGCTTGGGGACTTTTACCGGGGAGCTGTTTTTT | CASSLGTFTGELFF
. | TRBJ1-1 | 12 | . | TRBV2 | TGTGCCAGCACCCTTGGGGACACTGAAGCTTTCTTT | CASTLGDTEAFF
. | TRBJ2-4 | 15 | . | TRBV7-8 | TGTGCCAGCAGCCAGACTCCGGGCCACGGGGACATTCAGTACTTC | CASSQTPGHGDIQYF
. | TRBJ2-7 | 14 | . | TRBV5-8 | TGTGCCAGCAGCTTCGAGACAAAGGGCTACGAGCAGTACTTC | CASSFETKGYEQYF
TRBD1 | TRBJ2-5 | 15 | . | TRBV19 | TGTGCCAGTAGTCGGACAGGGGGCCGAGAAGAGACCCAGTACTTC | CASSRTGGREETQYF
TRBD2 | TRBJ2-1 | 15 | few | TRBV20-1 | TGCAGTGCTAGTAGACTAGCGGGGGCGGGCAATGAGCAGTTCTTC | CSASRLAGAGNEQFF
. | TRBJ2-1 | 11 | . | TRBV20-1 | TGCAGTGCTAGTGAGACAGGCCCCCAGTTCTTC | CSASETGPQFF
. | TRBJ2-7 | 17 | . | TRBV5-1 | TGCGCCAGCAGCTTGGGTTGGGCCACGACCGACTCCTACGAGCAGTACTTC | CASSLGWATTDSYEQYF
TRBD1 | TRBJ2-1 | 16 | few | TRBV6-1 | TGTGCCAGCAGTGAAGGGGGGACAGGGGCCTACAATGAGCAGTTCTTC | CASSEGGTGAYNEQFF
. | TRBJ1-1 | 13 | . | TRBV7-2 | TGTGCCAGCAGCCCAATCCAGGGACTTGAAGCTTTCTTT | CASSPIQGLEAFF
. | TRBJ2-5 | 15 | . | TRBV11-2 | TGTGCCAGCAGCCTGGCCCTAGCATCCCGAGAGACCCAGTACTTC | CASSLALASRETQYF
. | TRBJ2-2 | 15 | . | TRBV28 | TGTGCCAGCCTCCCGTCGGGGGAGCAACCCGGGGAGCTGTTTTTT | CASLPSGEQPGELFF
. | TRBJ1-4 | 15 | . | TRBV6-1 | TGTGCCAGCAGTGAACATGGACAAGGTTCAGAAAAACTGTTTTTT | CASSEHGQGSEKLFF
. | TRBJ1-1 | 12 | . | TRBV5-1 | TGCGCCAGCAGTCGGGACGGACCTGAAGCTTTCTTT | CASSRDGPEAFF
. | TRBJ2-4 | 12 | . | TRBV18 | TGTGCCAGCTCATCAGAGGGAAACATTCAGTACTTC | CASSSEGNIQYF
TRBD2 | TRBJ2-3 | 15 | . | TRBV7-2 | TGTGCCAGCAGCTTCGTCGGGGGGGCCTCAGATACGCAGTATTTT | CASSFVGGASDTQYF
. | TRBJ2-7 | 14 | . | TRBV6-5 | TGTGCCAGCAGTTACGATAGGGGGTCCTACGAGCAGTACTTC | CASSYDRGSYEQYF
TRBD2 | TRBJ2-1 | 15 | . | TRBV5-3 | TGTGCCAGAAGCTTGGAGCGGGAGTTCTACAATGAGCAGTTCTTC | CARSLEREFYNEQFF
. | TRBJ2-1 | 19 | . | TRBV13 | TGTGCCAGCAGCTCAACGTCCCTGTTCTATGATAGCTCCTACAATGAGCAGTTCTTC | CASSSTSLFYDSSYNEQFF
. | TRBJ1-2 | 11 | few | TRBV28 | TGTGCCAGCAGTAAATACTATGGCTACACCTTC | CASSKYYGYTF
TRBD1 | TRBJ1-2 | 15 | few | TRBV20-1 | TGCAGTGCTAGTCTTGAGACAGGGCACAACTATGGCTACACCTTC | CSASLETGHNYGYTF
. | TRBJ2-3 | 14 | . | TRBV25-1 | TGTGCCAGCAGTGAGGCGGGTCCCACAGATACGCAGTATTTT | CASSEAGPTDTQYF
TRBD2 | TRBJ2-5 | 16 | . | TRBV28 | TGTGCCAGCAGTTTAACCCCTAGCGGCAGGAGAGAGACCCAGTACTTC | CASSLTPSGRRETQYF
TRBD1 | TRBJ1-2 | 16 | . | TRBV7-9 | TGTGCCAGCAGTACAGGACAGGGGGCCCTTAACTATGGCTACACCTTC | CASSTGQGALNYGYTF
. | TRBJ2-1 | 16 | . | TRBV3-1/TRBV3-2 | TGTGCCAGCAGCCTCCTGGGGAGGGGGCCGGGCAATGAGCAGTTCTTC | CASSLLGRGPGNEQFF
TRBD1 | TRBJ2-7 | 18 | few | TRBV6-1 | TGTGCCAGCAGTGAAAGAGGAGGGAGGACAGGGACCTCCTACGAGCAGTACTTC | CASSERGGRTGTSYEQYF
. | TRBJ2-2 | 16 | . | TRBV7-7 | TGTGCTAGCAGCCGAGGGGCGCTCACGAACACCGGGGAGCTGTTTTTT | CASSRGALTNTGELFF
. | TRBJ1-5 | 13 | few | TRBV6-4 | TGTGCCAGCAGTGAAGGCCCCAATCAGCCCCAGCATTTT | CASSEGPNQPQHF
. | TRBJ2-6 | 15 | few | TRBV6-5 | TGTGCCAGCAGACCAGACAACTCTGGGGCCAACGTCCTGACTTTC | CASRPDNSGANVLTF
. | TRBJ2-7 | 12 | . | TRBV4-1 | TGCGCCAGCAGCCAATTCGACTCCGAGCAGTACTTC | CASSQFDSEQYF
. | TRBJ2-3 | 13 | few | TRBV5-1 | TGCGCCAGCAGTTACAGGGTCACAGATACGCAGTATTTT | CASSYRVTDTQYF